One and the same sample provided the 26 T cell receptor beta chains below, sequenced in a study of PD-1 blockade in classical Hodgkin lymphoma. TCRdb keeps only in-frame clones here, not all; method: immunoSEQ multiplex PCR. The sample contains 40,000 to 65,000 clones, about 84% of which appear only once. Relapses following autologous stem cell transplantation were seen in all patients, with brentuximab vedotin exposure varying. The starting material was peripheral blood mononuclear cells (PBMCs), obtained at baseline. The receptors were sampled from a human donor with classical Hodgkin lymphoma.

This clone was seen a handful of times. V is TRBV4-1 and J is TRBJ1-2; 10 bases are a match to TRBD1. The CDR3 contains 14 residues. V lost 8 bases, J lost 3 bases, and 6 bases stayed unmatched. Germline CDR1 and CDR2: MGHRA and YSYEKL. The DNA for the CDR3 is TGCGCCAGCGGATACGGGACAGGGGACTATGGCTACACCTTC. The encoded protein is CASGYGTGDYGYTF.

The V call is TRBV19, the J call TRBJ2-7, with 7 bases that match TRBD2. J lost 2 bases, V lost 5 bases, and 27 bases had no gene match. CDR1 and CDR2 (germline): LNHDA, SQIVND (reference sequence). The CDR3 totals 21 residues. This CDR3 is CASSYPLGQSRRTGTTYEQYF. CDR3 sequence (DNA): TGTGCCAGTAGTTATCCCCTCGGGCAGTCGAGGCGTACCGGGACTACCTACGAGCAGTACTTC.

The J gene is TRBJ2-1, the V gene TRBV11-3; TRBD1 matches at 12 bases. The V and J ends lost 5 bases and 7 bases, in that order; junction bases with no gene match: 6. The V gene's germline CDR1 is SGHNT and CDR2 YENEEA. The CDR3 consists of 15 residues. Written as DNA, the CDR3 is TGTGCCAGCAGCACGGGACAGGGGGCGGGTAATGAGCAGTTCTTC. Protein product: CASSTGQGAGNEQFF.

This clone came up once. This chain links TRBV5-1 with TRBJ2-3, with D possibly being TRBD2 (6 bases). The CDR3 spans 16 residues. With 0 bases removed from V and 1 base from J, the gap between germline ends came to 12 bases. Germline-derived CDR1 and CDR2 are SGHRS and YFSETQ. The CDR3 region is CASSLGAASGTDTQYF. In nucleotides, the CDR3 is TGCGCCAGCAGCTTGGGCGCGGCTAGCGGCACAGATACGCAGTATTTT.

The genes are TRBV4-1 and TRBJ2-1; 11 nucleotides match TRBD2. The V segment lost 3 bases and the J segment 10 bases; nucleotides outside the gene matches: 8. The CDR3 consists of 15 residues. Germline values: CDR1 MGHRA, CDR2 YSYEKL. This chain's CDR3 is CASSHTTSGALEQFF. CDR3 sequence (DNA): TGCGCCAGCAGCCATACGACTAGCGGGGCTTTGGAGCAGTTCTTC.

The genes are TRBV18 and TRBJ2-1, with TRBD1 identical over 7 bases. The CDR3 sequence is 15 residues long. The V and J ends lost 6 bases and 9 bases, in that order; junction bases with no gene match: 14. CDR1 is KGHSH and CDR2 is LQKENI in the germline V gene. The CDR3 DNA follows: TGTGCCAGCTCGATCAGACAGGGAGAAGGCGGTGAGCAGTTCTTC. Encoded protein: CASSIRQGEGGEQFF.

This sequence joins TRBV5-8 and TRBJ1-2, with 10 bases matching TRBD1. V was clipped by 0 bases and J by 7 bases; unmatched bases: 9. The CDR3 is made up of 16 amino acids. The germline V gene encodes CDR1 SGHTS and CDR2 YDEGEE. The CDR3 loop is CASSLGDRGRRSGYTF. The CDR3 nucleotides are TGTGCCAGCAGCTTGGGGGACAGGGGACGTCGAAGTGGCTACACCTTC. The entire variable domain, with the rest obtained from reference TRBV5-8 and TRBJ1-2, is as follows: EAGVTQSPTHLIKTRGQQATLRCSPISGHTSVYWYQQALGLGLQFLLWYDEGEERNRGNFPPRFSGRQFPNYSSELNVNALELEDSALYLCASSLGDRGRRSGYTFGSGTRLTVV.

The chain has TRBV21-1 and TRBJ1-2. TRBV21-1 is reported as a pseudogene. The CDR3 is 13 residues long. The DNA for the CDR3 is TGTGCCAGCACCCCCGAAGGGCTGTATGGCTACACCTTC. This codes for CASTPEGLYGYTF.

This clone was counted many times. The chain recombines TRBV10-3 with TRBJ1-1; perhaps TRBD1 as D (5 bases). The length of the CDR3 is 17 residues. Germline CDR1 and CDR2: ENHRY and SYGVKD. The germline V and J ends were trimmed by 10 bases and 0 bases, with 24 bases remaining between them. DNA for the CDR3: TGTGCCACCACTGGGCAGGACACCAAATCCATGAACACTGAAGCTTTCTTT. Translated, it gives CATTGQDTKSMNTEAFF.

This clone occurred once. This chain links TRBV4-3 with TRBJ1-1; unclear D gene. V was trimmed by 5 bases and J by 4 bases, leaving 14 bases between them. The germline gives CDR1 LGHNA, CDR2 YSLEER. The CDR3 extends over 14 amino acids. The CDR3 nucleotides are TGCGCCAGCAGCGGCCGGCTGGCTCTCACTGAAGCTTTCTTT. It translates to CASSGRLALTEAFF.

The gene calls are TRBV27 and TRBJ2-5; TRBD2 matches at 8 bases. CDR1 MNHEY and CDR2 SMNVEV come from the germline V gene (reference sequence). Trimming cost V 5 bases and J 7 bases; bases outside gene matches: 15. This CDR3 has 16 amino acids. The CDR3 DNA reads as TGTGCCAGCAGTACCACCCTTAGCGGGACCGCATCGACCCAGTACTTC. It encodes CASSTTLSGTASTQYF.

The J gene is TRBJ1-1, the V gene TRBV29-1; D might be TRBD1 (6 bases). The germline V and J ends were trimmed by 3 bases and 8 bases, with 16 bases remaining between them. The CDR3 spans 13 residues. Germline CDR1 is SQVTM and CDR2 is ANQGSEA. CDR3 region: CSVEDSLLLEAFF. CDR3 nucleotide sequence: TGCAGCGTTGAGGACAGTTTACTCCTCGAAGCTTTCTTT.

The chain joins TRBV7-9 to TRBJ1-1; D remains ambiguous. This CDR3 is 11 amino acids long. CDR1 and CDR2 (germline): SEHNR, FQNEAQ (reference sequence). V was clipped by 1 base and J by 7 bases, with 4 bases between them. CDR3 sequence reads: CASSLGSEAFF. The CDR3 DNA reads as TGTGCCAGCAGCTTAGGCAGTGAAGCTTTCTTT.

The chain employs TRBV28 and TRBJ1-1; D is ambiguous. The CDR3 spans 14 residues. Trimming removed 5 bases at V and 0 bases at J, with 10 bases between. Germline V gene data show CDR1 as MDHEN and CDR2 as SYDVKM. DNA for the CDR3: TGTGCCAGCAGTCCGACGGTGATGAACACTGAAGCTTTCTTT. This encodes CASSPTVMNTEAFF.

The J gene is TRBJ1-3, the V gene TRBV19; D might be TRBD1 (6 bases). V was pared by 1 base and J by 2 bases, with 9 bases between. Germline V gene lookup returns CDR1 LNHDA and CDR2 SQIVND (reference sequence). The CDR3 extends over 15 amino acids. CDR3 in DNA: TGTGCCAGTAGTATAGGGGGGGGCACTGGAAACACCATATATTTT. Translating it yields CASSIGGGTGNTIYF.

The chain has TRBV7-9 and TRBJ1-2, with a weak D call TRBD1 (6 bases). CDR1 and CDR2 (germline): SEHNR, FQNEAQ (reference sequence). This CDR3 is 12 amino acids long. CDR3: CAGGGQNYGYTF. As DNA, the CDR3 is TGTGCTGGGGGCGGGCAGAACTATGGCTACACCTTC.

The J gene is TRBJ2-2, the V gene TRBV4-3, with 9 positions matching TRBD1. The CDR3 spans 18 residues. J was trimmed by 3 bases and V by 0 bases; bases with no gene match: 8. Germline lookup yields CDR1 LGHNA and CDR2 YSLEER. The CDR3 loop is CASSQDSFDRGDTGELFF. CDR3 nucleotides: TGCGCCAGCAGCCAAGATTCCTTTGACAGGGGGGACACCGGGGAGCTGTTTTTT.

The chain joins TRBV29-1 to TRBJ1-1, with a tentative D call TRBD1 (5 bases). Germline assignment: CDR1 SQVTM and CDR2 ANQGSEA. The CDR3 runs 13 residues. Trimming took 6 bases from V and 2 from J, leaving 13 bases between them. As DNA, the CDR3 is TGCAGCGTCGATAAGACAGTAAACACTGAAGCTTTCTTT. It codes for CSVDKTVNTEAFF. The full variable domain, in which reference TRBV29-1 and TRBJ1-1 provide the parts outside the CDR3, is SAVISQKPSRDICQRGTSLTIQCQVDSQVTMMFWYRQQPGQSLTLIATANQGSEATYESGFVIDKFPISRPNLTFSTLTVSNMSPEDSSIYLCSVDKTVNTEAFFGQGTRLTVV.

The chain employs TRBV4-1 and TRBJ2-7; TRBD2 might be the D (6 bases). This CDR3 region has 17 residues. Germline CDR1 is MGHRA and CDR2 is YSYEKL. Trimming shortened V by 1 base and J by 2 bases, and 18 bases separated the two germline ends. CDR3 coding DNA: TGCGCCAGCAGCCAAGTGGGAGCGGTCTCGGGGGCCTACGAGCAGTACTTC. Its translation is CASSQVGAVSGAYEQYF.

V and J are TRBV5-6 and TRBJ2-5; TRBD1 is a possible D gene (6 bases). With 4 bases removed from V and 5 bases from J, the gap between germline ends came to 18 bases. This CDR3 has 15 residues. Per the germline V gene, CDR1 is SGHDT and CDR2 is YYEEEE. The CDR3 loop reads CASSLNPQGTETQYF. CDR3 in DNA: TGTGCCAGCAGCCTCAACCCACAGGGTACGGAGACCCAGTACTTC. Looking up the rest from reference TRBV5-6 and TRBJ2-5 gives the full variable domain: DAGVTQSPTHLIKTRGQQVTLRCSPKSGHDTVSWYQQALGQGPQFIFQYYEEEERQRGNFPDRFSGHQFPNYSSELNVNALLLGDSALYLCASSLNPQGTETQYFGPGTRLLVL.

The CDR3 protein is CASSEAIGENYGYTF. In DNA, the CDR3 is TGTGCCAGCAGCGAAGCGATAGGGGAGAACTATGGCTACACCTTC. The V gene is TRBV5-4, the J gene TRBJ1-2; TRBD1 might be the D (5 bases). Germline V gives CDR1 SGHNT, CDR2 YYREEE (reference sequence). This CDR3 has 15 amino acids. The germline V and J ends were trimmed by 4 bases and 2 bases, with 15 bases remaining between them.

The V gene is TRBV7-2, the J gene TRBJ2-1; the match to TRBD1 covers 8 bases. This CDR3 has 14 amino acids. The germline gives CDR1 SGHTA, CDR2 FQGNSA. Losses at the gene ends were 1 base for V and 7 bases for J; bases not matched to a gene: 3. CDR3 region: CASSLVRGRNEQFF. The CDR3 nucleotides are TGTGCCAGCAGCTTAGTCAGGGGGCGAAATGAGCAGTTCTTC.

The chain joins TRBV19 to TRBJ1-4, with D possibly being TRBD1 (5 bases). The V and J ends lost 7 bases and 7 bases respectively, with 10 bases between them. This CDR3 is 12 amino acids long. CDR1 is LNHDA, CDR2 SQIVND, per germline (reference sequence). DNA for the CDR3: TGTGCCAGTATGACAGATTCTGAAAAACTGTTTTTT. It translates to CASMTDSEKLFF.

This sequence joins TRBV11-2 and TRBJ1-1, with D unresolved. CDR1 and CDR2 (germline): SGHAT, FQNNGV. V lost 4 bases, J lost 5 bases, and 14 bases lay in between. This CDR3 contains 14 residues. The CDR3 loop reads CASSSNNIGTEAFF. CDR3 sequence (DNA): TGTGCCAGCAGCTCGAATAATATAGGGACTGAAGCTTTCTTT.

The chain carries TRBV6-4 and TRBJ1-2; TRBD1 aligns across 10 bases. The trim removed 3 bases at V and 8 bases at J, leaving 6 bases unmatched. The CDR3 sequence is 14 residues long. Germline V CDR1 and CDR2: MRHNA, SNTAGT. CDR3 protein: CASSEGQGNMGYTF. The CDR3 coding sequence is TGTGCCAGCAGTGAGGGACAGGGGAATATGGGCTACACCTTC.

CDR3 region: CAESRDRGLGEAFF. CDR3 coding DNA: TGTGCCGAGTCCCGGGACAGGGGGCTCGGTGAAGCTTTCTTT. The V call is TRBV6-1, the J call TRBJ1-1, with 12 nucleotides matching TRBD1. CDR3 size: 14 residues. Germline V CDR1 and CDR2: MNHNS, SASEGT. The junction had 11 bases not matched to a gene; V was cut back by 11 bases and J by 7 bases.